One sample yielded the 32 T cell receptor beta chains listed below, sequenced in a study of T-cell reconstitution after alpha-beta-depleted transplantation in children (dated by TCRdb to between 2015 and 2016). Library prep was done by PCR. Sequencing took place on an Illumina HiSeq 2500. To normalize quantification of the TCRbeta repertoire, the TCR libraries were built with molecular barcoding that relied on unique molecular identifiers. TCRdb applied fastp at Q25 and MiXCR to the public reads, then kept only in-frame beta chains. Entries that share a CDR3 protein sequence are merged under the most common genes and DNA. This sample is represented by 800,000 to 1,000,000 distinct CDR3 sequences; about 29% of them were singletons. Roughly 31% of the sample is in the top ten clones. The sample's treatment or condition label is to be understood as: allogeneic hematopoietic cell transplantation with graft depleted of TCRalphabeta T cells and CD19 B cells.

Sample: PBMCs, mostly from graft donor cells, taken 360 days after TCRalphabeta/CD19-depleted stem cell transplant. The receptors shown here come from a boy under two years old who had a stem cell transplant for SCID, so the T cells may come from the graft donor.

The V and J genes are TRBV7-2 and TRBJ2-3; TRBD2 agrees at 8 bases. The CDR3 contains 14 residues. Germline V gene lookup returns CDR1 SGHTA and CDR2 FQGNSA. V lost 6 bases, J lost 4 bases, and 6 bases stayed unmatched. CDR3 sequence: CASRRTSIPDTQYF. In DNA form, the CDR3 reads TGTGCCAGCAGAAGGACTAGCATACCAGATACGCAGTATTTT.

In this sample, this clonotype turned up a few times. The genes are TRBV7-9 and TRBJ2-1, with D uncertain. Trimming stripped 5 bases from V and 5 bases from J, with 16 bases between. The CDR3 contains 15 residues. The V gene's germline CDR1 is SEHNR and CDR2 FQNEAQ (reference sequence). CDR3 residues: CASSPRLSANNEQFF. The CDR3 bases are TGTGCCAGCAGCCCTAGACTGTCGGCAAACAATGAGCAGTTCTTC.

The V and J genes are TRBV5-1 and TRBJ1-1, with D perhaps TRBD1 (6 bases). Per the germline V gene, CDR1 is SGHRS and CDR2 is YFSETQ. V shed 2 bases and J shed 6 bases, with 11 bases lying between them. CDR3 length equals 13 residues. The CDR3 reads CASSLGGQPEAFF. The CDR3 bases are TGCGCCAGCAGCTTAGGTGGACAGCCTGAAGCTTTCTTT.

The chain couples TRBV20-1 to TRBJ2-1; TRBD2 matches at 8 bases. V lost 3 bases and J lost 0; bases outside the gene matches: 10. The CDR3 loop spans 17 amino acids. Germline V gives CDR1 DFQATT, CDR2 SNEGSKA (reference sequence). The DNA for the CDR3 is TGCAGTGCTAGGCTCCTCGGGCGGGGGGCCTCCTACAATGAGCAGTTCTTC. It codes for CSARLLGRGASYNEQFF.

The chain joins TRBV7-8 to TRBJ2-3; perhaps TRBD1 as D (6 bases). CDR1 SGHVS and CDR2 FQNEAQ come from the germline V gene. The CDR3 covers 16 residues. V was trimmed by 5 bases and J by 4 bases, leaving 19 bases between them. CDR3 coding DNA: TGTGCCAGCAGCCCCGGTGGGGGCGCAGGCGCAGATACGCAGTATTTT. Protein sequence: CASSPGGGAGADTQYF.

A few counts support this clonotype. The gene calls are TRBV9 and TRBJ2-3; D tentatively reads TRBD1 or TRBD2 (7 bases each). This CDR3 has 14 residues. V dropped 6 bases and J dropped 4 bases, with 15 bases sitting between them. Germline CDR1 and CDR2: SGDLS and YYNGEE. CDR3 residues: CASNQGGEADTQYF. The DNA for the CDR3 is TGTGCCAGCAACCAGGGGGGGGAAGCAGATACGCAGTATTTT.

In this sample, this clonotype turned up a few times. The V and J genes are TRBV5-1 and TRBJ2-1, with D possibly being TRBD1 (6 bases). Germline V lookup: CDR1 SGHRS, CDR2 YFSETQ. This CDR3 contains 13 residues. V was trimmed by 7 bases and J by 15 bases, leaving 23 bases between them. The CDR3 sequence is CASSLNLGQGRFF. CDR3 in DNA: TGCGCCAGCTCCCTTAATTTAGGGCAGGGGAGGTTCTTC. The variable domain in full, with the rest retrieved from reference TRBV5-1 and TRBJ2-1, is KAGVTQTPRYLIKTRGQQVTLSCSPISGHRSVSWYQQTPGQGLQFLFEYFSETQRNKGNFPGRFSGRQFSNSRSEMNVSTLELGDSALYLCASSLNLGQGRFFGPGTRLTVL.

Only a few counts were recorded for this clonotype. The genes are TRBV6-5 and TRBJ1-1; 7 nucleotides line up with TRBD1. V trimming: 8 bases; J trimming: 1 base; junction bases outside the gene matches: 22. This CDR3 contains 19 residues. Germline assignment: CDR1 MNHEY and CDR2 SVGAGI. CDR3 nucleotide sequence: TGTGCCAGCCCTTACCCGGAGGCCGCGACCGGGACAGCGAACACTGAAGCTTTCTTT. Translating it yields CASPYPEAATGTANTEAFF.

The chain couples TRBV12-3 or TRBV12-4 to TRBJ2-1, with 10 bases matching TRBD1. Germline trimming cut 3 bases from V and 5 bases from J; bases unmatched to any gene: 4. This CDR3 region has 15 residues. The CDR3 protein is CASSFRQGANNEQFF. DNA for the CDR3: TGTGCCAGCAGTTTCCGACAGGGGGCTAACAATGAGCAGTTCTTC.

This clonotype appeared a few times. The chain couples TRBV7-2 to TRBJ2-5, with D perhaps assigned TRBD1 or TRBD2 (6 bases each). Germline V gives CDR1 SGHTA, CDR2 FQGNSA. The CDR3 consists of 15 residues. With 4 bases removed from V and 2 bases from J, the gap between germline ends came to 14 bases. Here the CDR3 reads CASSSTIGGQETQYF. The CDR3 bases are TGTGCCAGCAGCTCCACAATAGGGGGGCAAGAGACCCAGTACTTC.

This clonotype has only a few counts. This chain uses TRBV6-5 with TRBJ1-2, with no clear D. The CDR3 has 14 amino acids. V lost 0 bases and J 4 bases, leaving 9 bases between the germline ends. The germline V gene encodes CDR1 MNHEY and CDR2 SVGAGI. CDR3 protein: CASSYSRDFYGYTF. CDR3 sequence (DNA): TGTGCCAGCAGTTACTCGAGAGATTTCTATGGCTACACCTTC.

This clonotype was seen only a few times. J is TRBJ2-4 and V is TRBV18; 8 bases line up with TRBD2. With V trimmed by 0 bases and J by 8 bases, 9 bases remained unmatched. This CDR3 comprises 16 residues. Germline CDR1 and CDR2: KGHSH and LQKENI. CDR3: CASSPPVLAGRYIQYF. The CDR3 DNA follows: TGTGCCAGCTCACCACCGGTGTTAGCGGGGAGGTACATTCAGTACTTC. Looking up the rest from reference TRBV18 and TRBJ2-4 gives the full variable domain: NAGVMQNPRHLVRRRGQEARLRCSPMKGHSHVYWYRQLPEEGLKFMVYLQKENIIDESGMPKERFSAEFPKEGPSILRIQQVVRGDSAAYFCASSPPVLAGRYIQYFGAGTRLSVL.

This clonotype was counted a few times. The chain recombines TRBV30 with TRBJ2-5, with D uncertain. Germline CDR1 and CDR2: GTSNPN and SVGIG (reference sequence). The ends were cut back, 2 bases at V and 5 bases at J, with 9 bases in the middle. This CDR3 has 12 amino acids. CDR3 coding DNA: TGTGCCTGGAGTCCAGGTCGGGAGACCCAGTACTTC. The encoded protein is CAWSPGRETQYF.

This sequence joins TRBV30 and TRBJ1-1; no definite D call. The germline CDR1 and CDR2 sequences are GTSNPN and SVGIG (reference sequence). There are 14 residues in the CDR3. The germline V and J ends were trimmed by 3 bases and 4 bases, with 15 bases remaining between them. Here the CDR3 reads CAWRGRKGGTEAFF. DNA of the CDR3: TGTGCCTGGAGGGGGAGAAAGGGCGGCACTGAAGCTTTCTTT.

The CDR3 loop is CASSQLAGGPAGELFF. The DNA of the CDR3 is TGCGCCAGCAGCCAACTAGCGGGGGGGCCCGCCGGGGAGCTGTTTTTT. The chain employs TRBV5-1 and TRBJ2-2; 13 bases match TRBD2. The CDR3 is made up of 16 amino acids. In germline, CDR1 is SGHRS, CDR2 YFSETQ. V was clipped by 4 bases and J by 6 bases; unmatched bases: 6.

The chain employs TRBV6-2 or TRBV6-3 and TRBJ2-1, with 11 positions matching TRBD2. This CDR3 region has 16 residues. Trimming took 7 bases from V and 7 from J; bases not matched to a gene: 12. CDR1 is MNHEY and CDR2 is SVGEGT in the germline V gene. This chain's CDR3 is CASTTVAGGPWNEQFF. The CDR3 DNA reads TGTGCCAGCACCACTGTAGCGGGGGGGCCGTGGAATGAGCAGTTCTTC.

This clonotype showed up just a few times. The chain is built from TRBV12-3 or TRBV12-4 and TRBJ1-6; 10 positions match TRBD1. CDR3 size: 18 residues. With 3 bases clipped from V and 7 bases from J, the junction kept 12 bases outside the gene matches. CDR3 residues: CASSLRAAGQGWNSPLHF. For the CDR3, the DNA is TGTGCCAGCAGTTTGAGAGCGGCGGGACAGGGGTGGAATTCACCCCTCCACTTT.

This clonotype was observed a few times. The V gene is TRBV7-2, the J gene TRBJ2-2; D is perhaps TRBD2 (6 bases). The CDR3 is 17 residues long. Germline V gene data show CDR1 as SGHTA and CDR2 as FQGNSA. V lost 2 bases and J lost 4, with 17 bases in between. CDR3 sequence reads: CASSLIGGIRSTGELFF. The CDR3 DNA reads TGTGCCAGCAGCTTAATTGGGGGGATAAGGAGCACCGGGGAGCTGTTTTTT. The full variable domain, its missing parts supplied by reference TRBV7-2 and TRBJ2-2, is GAGVSQSPSNKVTEKGKDVELRCDPISGHTALYWYRQSLGQGLEFLIYFQGNSAPDKSGLPSDRFSAERTGGSVSTLTIQRTQQEDSAVYLCASSLIGGIRSTGELFFGEGSRLTVL.

There are a few counts of this clonotype. The chain combines TRBV12-3 or TRBV12-4 with TRBJ1-1, with 8 nucleotides matching TRBD1. The CDR3 runs to 14 residues. Trimming removed 5 bases from V and 1 base from J; junction bases left unmatched: 3. The CDR3 region is CASSNRGTNTEAFF. CDR3 in DNA: TGTGCCAGCAGTAACAGGGGGACGAACACTGAAGCTTTCTTT.

The rearrangement joins TRBV3-1 to TRBJ2-5, with 9 nucleotides matching TRBD2. The CDR3 sequence is 14 residues long. The J segment lost 3 bases and the V segment lost 4 bases, leaving 3 bases of the junction unmatched. Germline V gene sequence: CDR1 LGHDT, CDR2 YNNKEL (reference sequence). The CDR3 DNA reads as TGTGCCAGCAGCCGGTCTAGCGGGGAAGAGACCCAGTACTTC. As protein: CASSRSSGEETQYF.

This clonotype was seen a few times. CDR3 DNA: TGCGCCAGCAGCGTGGGACAGATCAACACTGAAGCTTTCTTT. Its protein product is CASSVGQINTEAFF. The chain recombines TRBV5-1 with TRBJ1-1; 7 bases agree with TRBD1. The ends lost 4 bases at V and 2 bases at J; junction bases unmatched: 5. Germline CDR1 SGHRS, CDR2 YFSETQ. CDR3 length: 14 residues.

This clonotype was counted a few times. The chain has TRBV2 and TRBJ1-1, with unresolved D. The CDR3 loop spans 13 amino acids. Trimming shortened V by 7 bases and J by 0 bases, and 9 bases separated the two germline ends. Germline lookup yields CDR1 SNHLY and CDR2 FYNNEI. In DNA form, the CDR3 reads TGTGCCAGCAAGGGAGATATGAACACTGAAGCTTTCTTT. It translates to CASKGDMNTEAFF.

This clonotype was counted only a few times. The chain links TRBV7-2 to TRBJ2-3; possibly TRBD2 for D (5 bases). CDR1 SGHTA and CDR2 FQGNSA come from the germline V gene. The CDR3 is 14 residues long. V gave up 1 base and J gave up 5 bases, with 10 bases separating them. CDR3 in DNA: TGTGCCAGCAGCTTAGAGAGGGCCATAGATACGCAGTATTTT. It encodes CASSLERAIDTQYF.

This chain connects TRBV20-1 to TRBJ2-6; D uncertain. Per germline, CDR1 DFQATT and CDR2 SNEGSKA (reference sequence). V gave up 4 bases and J gave up 0 bases, with 4 bases separating them. This CDR3 region has 13 residues. The CDR3 DNA reads TGCAGTGCTAAAGTCTCTGGGGCCAACGTCCTGACTTTC. Its protein product is CSAKVSGANVLTF.

This clonotype was found a few times. J is TRBJ1-6 and V is TRBV5-1, with D maybe TRBD1 (5 bases). The CDR3 contains 17 residues. Germline values: CDR1 SGHRS, CDR2 YFSETQ. V was clipped by 2 bases and J by 1 base, with 13 bases between them. The CDR3 nucleotides read TGCGCCAGCAGCTTCGGGGACCGGGGGTCCTATAATTCACCCCTCCACTTT. It specifies CASSFGDRGSYNSPLHF.

This clonotype was seen repeatedly, ten times or more. The genes are TRBV12-3 or TRBV12-4 and TRBJ2-1; the D gene is possibly TRBD1 (6 bases). The CDR3 is made up of 15 amino acids. Deletions cut 3 bases from V and 3 bases from J, with 12 bases between. This chain's CDR3 is CASSLNRVDYNEQFF. In nucleotides, the CDR3 is TGTGCCAGCAGTTTGAACAGGGTGGACTACAATGAGCAGTTCTTC.

This clonotype was detected only a few times. The chain uses TRBV15 and TRBJ1-2, with TRBD1 as a possible D gene (6 bases). This CDR3 spans 15 amino acids. CDR1 is LNHNV and CDR2 is YYDKDF in the germline V gene (reference sequence). V gave up 3 bases and J gave up 5 bases, with 16 bases separating them. CDR3 nucleotide sequence: TGTGCCACCAGCAGTGAGCAGGGGTTTCCTTATGGCTACACCTTC. Protein sequence: CATSSEQGFPYGYTF.

The chain links TRBV6-5 to TRBJ1-4; D is uncertain. This CDR3 contains 14 residues. V lost 0 bases to trimming and J lost 10 bases, with 12 bases between them. Per the germline V gene, CDR1 is MNHEY and CDR2 is SVGAGI. The CDR3 reads CASSYSAGFGKLFF. The CDR3 DNA reads TGTGCCAGCAGTTACTCGGCAGGTTTTGGAAAACTGTTTTTT.

The chain has TRBV5-1 and TRBJ2-5; 7 nucleotides agree with TRBD1. Germline V gene data show CDR1 as SGHRS and CDR2 as YFSETQ. With V trimmed by 0 bases and J by 4 bases, 9 bases remained unmatched. The CDR3 has 16 residues. CDR3 amino acids: CASSLGQGVSGETQYF. The CDR3 DNA reads TGCGCCAGCAGCTTGGGCCAGGGGGTGTCTGGAGAGACCCAGTACTTC.

The chain combines TRBV2 with TRBJ2-7, with TRBD1 matching 7 bases. Germline loops: CDR1 SNHLY, CDR2 FYNNEI. V trimming: 5 bases; J trimming: 4 bases; junction bases outside the gene matches: 11. This CDR3 is 15 amino acids long. The CDR3 nucleotides are TGTGCCAGCAGTCAAAAACAGGGGTCAACGTACGAGCAGTACTTC. Its protein product is CASSQKQGSTYEQYF.

The chain joins TRBV5-1 to TRBJ1-2; TRBD1 is a possible D gene (6 bases). V lost 3 bases to trimming and J lost 7 bases, with 13 bases between them. Germline values: CDR1 SGHRS, CDR2 YFSETQ. The CDR3 extends over 13 amino acids. The DNA of the CDR3 is TGCGCCAGCAGCTGGGACACCGTTCGTGGCTACACCTTC. It encodes CASSWDTVRGYTF.

This clonotype was detected only a few times. The chain recombines TRBV7-2 with TRBJ2-7, with 9 bases fitting TRBD1. J was trimmed by 2 bases and V by 5 bases; bases with no gene match: 7. The CDR3 covers 15 residues. Per the germline V gene, CDR1 is SGHTA and CDR2 is FQGNSA. The CDR3 DNA reads TGTGCCAGCAGCCTACAGGGACAGGGACCCTACGAGCAGTACTTC. It codes for CASSLQGQGPYEQYF.